The 15 T cell receptor beta chains given below trace back to one sample, sequenced in a study of early T cells in non-severe SARS-CoV-2 infection. TCRdb recomputed calls from the 5' RACE reads with MiXCR, one row per CDR3 protein. There are around 29,000 distinct CDR3 sequences in the sample; around 5% occur only once, and roughly 4% lies in the top ten. Material for sequencing was whole blood. These receptors were obtained from an adult who was a healthcare worker with PCR-confirmed SARS-CoV-2 infection or an uninfected control (not recorded which).

This clonotype came up many times. The chain is built from TRBV11-1 and TRBJ1-1; D not certain. CDR3 length: 13 residues. Between the trimmed V and J ends, which lost 4 bases and 0 bases, there was a span of 6 bases. The germline V gene has CDR1 SGHAT and CDR2 FQDESV (reference sequence). In DNA form, the CDR3 reads TGTGCCAGCAGCTCTCTACTGAACACTGAAGCTTTCTTT. Encoded protein: CASSSLLNTEAFF.

V and J are TRBV5-8 and TRBJ1-2; TRBD1 is a possible D gene (5 bases). The CDR3 covers 15 residues. Germline assignment: CDR1 SGHTS and CDR2 YDEGEE. V was pared by 3 bases and J by 3 bases, with 15 bases between. The DNA for the CDR3 is TGTGCCAGCAGCTGGCCGGGATCGGGGGACTATGGCTACACCTTC. Amino acid sequence: CASSWPGSGDYGYTF.

This clonotype was observed a few times. The CDR3 is CSARGEMRPIREQYF. The CDR3 nucleotides are TGCAGTGCTAGAGGGGAAATGAGGCCAATTAGGGAGCAGTACTTC. The rearrangement links TRBV20-1 to TRBJ2-7, with D uncertain. Germline lookup yields CDR1 DFQATT and CDR2 SNEGSKA (reference sequence). V dropped 1 base and J dropped 7 bases, with 20 bases sitting between them. The CDR3 length is 15 residues.

This clonotype was observed at least ten times. V is TRBV5-6 and J is TRBJ2-5; D is perhaps TRBD1 or TRBD2 (5 bases each). Germline CDR1 is SGHDT and CDR2 is YYEEEE. There are 15 residues in the CDR3. Trimming stripped 3 bases from V and 2 bases from J, with 14 bases between. The CDR3 region has the DNA TGTGCCAGCAGCTCCGGGGCAGGGCTACAAGAGACCCAGTACTTC. Translated: CASSSGAGLQETQYF.

In this sample, this clonotype turned up many times. The chain combines TRBV24-1 with TRBJ1-4, with D perhaps TRBD1 (5 bases). V was clipped by 3 bases and J by 4 bases, with 14 bases between them. Germline CDR1 and CDR2: KGHDR and SFDVKD. This CDR3 is built from 16 residues. The CDR3 spells CATSDARDPINEKLFF. Here the CDR3 DNA reads TGTGCCACCAGTGATGCAAGGGACCCGATTAATGAAAAACTGTTTTTT.

Ten or more counts support this clonotype. The rearrangement links TRBV6-2 or TRBV6-3 to TRBJ2-1; perhaps TRBD1 as D (5 bases). The CDR3 runs 13 residues. Germline CDR1 and CDR2: MNHEY and SVGEGT. Trimming took off 5 bases at V and 8 bases at J, with 13 bases between the two ends. In nucleotides, the CDR3 is TGTGCCAGCAGTCGTGGAAGGGGTGATGAGCAGTTCTTC. It encodes CASSRGRGDEQFF.

In this sample, this clonotype is medium-sized. V and J are TRBV4-3 and TRBJ2-3; tentatively, D is TRBD2 (5 bases). The CDR3 is 15 residues long. From germline, CDR1 is LGHNA and CDR2 YSLEER. V was trimmed by 0 bases and J by 7 bases, leaving 14 bases between them. The CDR3 DNA reads as TGCGCCAGCAGCCAAGATCGGGCTAGCTTCCATACGCAGTATTTT. Protein product: CASSQDRASFHTQYF.

This clonotype was seen at least ten times. CDR3 amino acids: CASSLGGFRERNAIFYNEQFF. In DNA, the CDR3 is TGTGCCAGCAGCTTAGGGGGTTTTCGCGAGCGGAACGCGATTTTCTACAATGAGCAGTTCTTC. V usage is TRBV7-9 and J usage is TRBJ2-1, with D maybe TRBD2 (5 bases). The V gene lost 1 base and the J gene lost 3 bases, with 28 bases spanning the gap. The CDR3 covers 21 residues. The germline CDR1 and CDR2 sequences are SEHNR and FQNEAQ (reference sequence).

This clonotype appeared many times. This chain links TRBV30 with TRBJ2-2, with D uncertain. Trimming took 1 base from V and 0 from J, leaving 6 bases between them. Germline loops: CDR1 GTSNPN, CDR2 SVGIG (reference sequence). This CDR3 contains 14 residues. CDR3 nucleotide sequence: TGTGCCTGGAGTGCTTTACCGAACACCGGGGAGCTGTTTTTT. Protein sequence: CAWSALPNTGELFF. Full variable domain (outside the CDR3, taken from reference TRBV30 and TRBJ2-2): SQTIHQWPATLVQPVGSPLSLECTVEGTSNPNLYWYRQAAGRGLQLLFYSVGIGQISSEVPQNLSASRPQDRQFILSSKKLLLSDSGFYLCAWSALPNTGELFFGEGSRLTVL.

The V call is TRBV19, the J call TRBJ1-5; D is ambiguous. The CDR3 sequence is 15 residues long. CDR1 and CDR2 from the germline V gene are LNHDA and SQIVND (reference sequence). Trimming cost V 5 bases and J 1 base, with 12 bases left between them. In DNA, the CDR3 is TGTGCCAGTAGTTGGTCCCTGGGAAGCAATCAGCCCCAGCATTTT. It encodes CASSWSLGSNQPQHF. Combining the CDR3 with reference TRBV19 and TRBJ1-5 gives the whole variable domain DGGITQSPKYLFRKEGQNVTLSCEQNLNHDAMYWYRQDPGQGLRLIYYSQIVNDFQKGDIAEGYSVSREKKESFPLTVTSAQKNPTAFYLCASSWSLGSNQPQHFGDGTRLSIL.

This clonotype was seen repeatedly, ten times or more. V gene TRBV25-1 combines with J gene TRBJ1-3; the D gene is possibly TRBD1 (5 bases). Germline CDR1 is MGHDK and CDR2 is SYGVNS. The CDR3 consists of 15 residues. V dropped 1 base and J dropped 2 bases, with 9 bases sitting between them. The DNA for the CDR3 is TGTGCCAGCAGTGAATCCGGGGGAACTGGAAACACCATATATTTT. Protein: CASSESGGTGNTIYF.

This clonotype was seen many times. The gene calls are TRBV18 and TRBJ1-1; 11 bases are shared with TRBD1. The CDR3 totals 17 residues. CDR1 and CDR2 (germline): KGHSH, LQKENI. V was pared by 3 bases and J by 4 bases, with 10 bases of the junction left unmatched. The CDR3 here is CASSPPGTGGFGTEAFF. For the CDR3, the DNA is TGTGCCAGCTCACCGCCCGGGACAGGGGGTTTTGGCACTGAAGCTTTCTTT. The whole variable domain, remainder taken from reference TRBV18 and TRBJ1-1, is NAGVMQNPRHLVRRRGQEARLRCSPMKGHSHVYWYRQLPEEGLKFMVYLQKENIIDESGMPKERFSAEFPKEGPSILRIQQVVRGDSAAYFCASSPPGTGGFGTEAFFGQGTRLTVV.

This clonotype showed up many times. The chain employs TRBV4-3 and TRBJ2-7, with 10 bases lining up with TRBD2. The CDR3 is made up of 15 amino acids. J lost 1 base, V lost 3 bases, and 3 bases had no gene match. Germline CDR1 LGHNA, CDR2 YSLEER. CDR3 residues: CASSQLAGDSYEQYF. The CDR3 DNA reads TGCGCCAGCAGCCAGCTAGCGGGAGATTCCTACGAGCAGTACTTC.

This clonotype has a count of ten or more. J is TRBJ1-1 and V is TRBV7-9; D possibly corresponds to TRBD1 (6 bases). The V end lost 3 bases, the J end lost 1 base, and 9 bases lay between the germline ends. Germline CDR1 reads SEHNR; CDR2 reads FQNEAQ (reference sequence). This CDR3 is built from 14 residues. The CDR3 protein is CASSLQGTNTEAFF. As DNA, the CDR3 is TGTGCCAGCAGCTTGCAGGGGACGAACACTGAAGCTTTCTTT.

This clonotype was seen many times. The rearrangement joins TRBV20-1 to TRBJ2-2; D tentatively reads TRBD1 or TRBD2 (5 bases each). The V end lost 0 bases, the J end lost 2 bases, and 19 bases lay between the germline ends. Germline CDR1 DFQATT, CDR2 SNEGSKA (reference sequence). This CDR3 spans 18 amino acids. The CDR3: CSARDHAMGRLNTGELFF. DNA of the CDR3: TGCAGTGCTAGAGATCATGCCATGGGACGGCTTAACACCGGGGAGCTGTTTTTT.